These 8 T cell receptor beta chains share one sample of origin, sequenced in a study of T cell changes during pregnancy in multiple sclerosis. The repertoire was sequenced with immunoSEQ multiplex PCR; TCRdb's copy has only in-frame clones and lacks some. In the table there are almost 35,000 clones, approximately 90% of which are singletons. This specimen consisted of CD8+ T cells from peripheral blood mononuclear cells, obtained before pregnancy. Receptor source: a female donor with multiple sclerosis, enrolled in a pregnancy study.

This rearrangement joins TRBV29-1 to TRBJ2-7; 8 bases align to TRBD2. The germline V gene has CDR1 SQVTM and CDR2 ANQGSEA. Trimming took 0 bases from V and 9 from J; bases not matched to a gene: 7. This CDR3 has 13 residues. The CDR3 is CSVEDEAGAVQYF. The CDR3, as DNA: TGCAGCGTTGAAGATGAAGCGGGGGCGGTGCAGTACTTC.

This rearrangement joins TRBV7-2 to TRBJ1-2; 7 nucleotides agree with TRBD1. The germline V gene has CDR1 SGHTA and CDR2 FQGNSA. The CDR3 loop spans 14 amino acids. Trimming cost V 5 bases and J 4 bases; bases outside gene matches: 7. CDR3 protein: CASSTTGARYGYTF. CDR3 sequence (DNA): TGTGCCAGCAGCACCACAGGGGCCCGCTATGGCTACACCTTC.

This chain links TRBV6-6 with TRBJ2-5, with TRBD2 identical over 8 bases. Germline V gene sequence: CDR1 MNHNY, CDR2 SVGAGI (reference sequence). The CDR3 is 16 residues long. The V gene end was trimmed by 0 bases and the J gene end by 3 bases; junction bases not matched to a gene: 6. DNA for the CDR3: TGTGCCAGCAGTTACTCCAGCGGGGGACTAGAAGAGACCCAGTACTTC. Its translation is CASSYSSGGLEETQYF.

This sequence joins TRBV27 and TRBJ2-1; possibly TRBD1 for D (5 bases). CDR3 length equals 16 residues. Between the trimmed V and J ends, which lost 5 bases and 7 bases, there was a span of 21 bases. CDR1 MNHEY and CDR2 SMNVEV come from the germline V gene (reference sequence). The chain's CDR3 is CASSLFREPPGNEQFF. The CDR3 nucleotides read TGTGCCAGCAGTCTCTTCAGGGAACCGCCGGGTAATGAGCAGTTCTTC.

The rearrangement uses TRBV9 and TRBJ1-6; D might be TRBD1 (6 bases). V was shortened by 4 bases and J by 5 bases, with 7 bases between the two germline ends. The CDR3 has 13 amino acids. Looked up from germline, CDR1 is SGDLS and CDR2 is YYNGEE. The CDR3 sequence is CASSPGDNSPLHF. CDR3 bases: TGTGCCAGCAGCCCAGGGGATAATTCACCCCTCCACTTT.

The chain has TRBV5-6 and TRBJ1-2; no clear D. The CDR3 length is 13 residues. CDR1 SGHDT and CDR2 YYEEEE come from the germline V gene. Trimming pared 4 bases from V and 4 bases from J, leaving 11 bases between. The CDR3 here is CASSGLEVYGYTF. CDR3 nucleotides: TGTGCCAGCAGCGGCTTGGAGGTCTATGGCTACACCTTC.

The chain joins TRBV5-1 to TRBJ2-1; 7 nucleotides agree with TRBD1. This CDR3 region has 16 residues. V dropped 6 bases and J dropped 5; count of bases not matched to a gene: 14. Germline CDR1 reads SGHRS; CDR2 reads YFSETQ. The CDR3: CASTTLPGTANNEQFF. CDR3 nucleotides: TGCGCCAGCACCACTTTACCCGGGACAGCCAACAATGAGCAGTTCTTC.

The table lists this clone with a count of one. The chain couples TRBV29-1 to TRBJ1-1; D call uncertain. Trimming removed 3 bases from V and 3 bases from J, with 8 bases in between. The CDR3 is 12 residues long. Per the germline V gene, CDR1 is SQVTM and CDR2 is ANQGSEA. CDR3: CSVEITDTEAFF. The CDR3 DNA reads as TGCAGCGTTGAGATCACAGACACTGAAGCTTTCTTT.